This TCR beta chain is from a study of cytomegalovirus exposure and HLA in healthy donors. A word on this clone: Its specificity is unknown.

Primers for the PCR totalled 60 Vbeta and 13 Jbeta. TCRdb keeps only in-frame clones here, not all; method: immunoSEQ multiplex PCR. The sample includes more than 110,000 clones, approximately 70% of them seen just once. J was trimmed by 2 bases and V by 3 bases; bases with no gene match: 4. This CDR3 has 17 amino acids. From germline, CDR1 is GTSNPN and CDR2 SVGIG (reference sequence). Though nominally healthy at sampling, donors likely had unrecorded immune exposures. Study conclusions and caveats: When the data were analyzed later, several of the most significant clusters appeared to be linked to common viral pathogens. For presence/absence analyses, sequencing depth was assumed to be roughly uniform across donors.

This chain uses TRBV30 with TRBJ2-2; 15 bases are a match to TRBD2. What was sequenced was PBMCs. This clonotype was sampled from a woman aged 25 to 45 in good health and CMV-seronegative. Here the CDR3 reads CAWSEGLAGGNTGELFF. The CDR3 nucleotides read TGTGCCTGGAGCGAGGGACTAGCGGGGGGCAACACCGGGGAGCTGTTTTTT.